The clone carrying this TCR beta chain was counted at least ten times. Antigen specificity is unknown. This record belongs to a study of CD8 T cells in ankylosing spondylitis. The authors made TCR beta libraries by quantitative 5'-RACE with molecular barcodes. TCRdb reanalysed the 5' RACE reads using MiXCR and keeps one entry per CDR3 protein. The data show under 850,000 distinct CDR3 sequences, with 15% to 20% seen just once and around a fifth held by the top ten. Trimming took 4 bases from V and 6 from J; bases not matched to a gene: 7. The CDR3 is made up of 14 amino acids. Looked up from germline, CDR1 is SQVTM and CDR2 is ANQGSEA. Findings and caveats of the study: Several highly homologous variants made up a TCR beta motif that seemed to typify ankylosing spondylitis blood. Significantly higher representation of disease-linked clones was reported for matched ankylosing spondylitis synovial fluid. Prior work had noted some motif variants in reactive arthritis blood and synovial fluid.

The gene calls are TRBV29-1 and TRBJ2-1, with 9 bases fitting TRBD1. The sample taken for sequencing was blood, either unsorted or a sorted T cell fraction (not recorded which). This sequence originates from a male donor with ankylosing spondylitis. Here the CDR3 DNA reads TGCAGCGTTGTCGACAGGGGGAGTAGCAATGAGCAGTTCTTC. It yields the protein CSVVDRGSSNEQFF.